The sequence of this TCR beta chain was determined in a study of blood T cell repertoires in COVID-19. Whole-study context: T cells, B-cell-depleted T cells, or PBMCs provided the cDNA or gDNA that served as material.

The CDR3 is 18 amino acids. V shed 7 bases, J shed 5 bases, and the junction held 20 bases outside the gene matches. In germline, CDR1 is LGHNT, CDR2 FRNRAP. This clone has only a few counts. Assay: immunoSEQ multiplex PCR; the TCRdb copy retains only in-frame clones and omits some. This sample has 100,000 to 150,000 clones, with approximately 90% found just once. This sequence originates from a man aged 50 or older with active or convalescent COVID-19. This chain joins TRBV12-5 and TRBJ2-7; TRBD1 matches 10 bases. Sequencing input: peripheral blood. CDR3 loop: CASASGDRGRAINDEQYF. The CDR3 DNA reads as TGTGCTAGTGCCTCCGGCGACAGGGGGCGCGCGATCAACGACGAGCAGTACTTC.